This T cell receptor (beta chain) was identified during a study of siplizumab effects on memory and regulatory T cells. Method: immunoSEQ multiplex PCR; TCRdb's copy keeps in-frame clones and lacks some. The table records about 50,000 clones, over 90% of them present only once. The CDR3 has 14 amino acids. The V end was cut by 7 bases, the J end by 2 bases, with 13 bases between. CDR1 and CDR2 from the germline V gene are LGHNT and FRNRAP. This receptor was obtained from a human donor in good health. The chain employs TRBV12-5 and TRBJ2-3; D is possibly TRBD2 (6 bases). Sequenced sample: CD8+ T cells sorted from blood. For the CDR3, the DNA is TGTGCTAGTGCTCCGGGAGAGTACACAGATACGCAGTATTTT. Residues: CASAPGEYTDTQYF.